A selection of T cell receptor beta chains follows, all from one sample in a study of T cell responses to AZD1222 COVID-19 vaccine. Clones were read by immunoSEQ multiplex PCR, and TCRdb kept only the in-frame ones, dropping some. The sample shows approximately 74,000 clones, 75% to 90% of them seen only once. Specimen: peripheral blood, collected on day 0 of AZD1222 vaccination. These receptors were obtained from an adult in good health. The CDR3 runs from the conserved cysteine through the conserved F or W. D genes are given only for firm matches. A clone size is listed for some rows: how often the clone was seen (once, few, many), or a class if it is expanded.

J gene | V gene | D gene | clone size | CDR3 protein | CDR3 DNA
TRBJ1-6 | TRBV27 | TRBD1 | - | CASSPGQEFRSPLHF | TGTGCCAGCAGTCCCGGACAGGAGTTTCGCTCACCCCTCCACTTT
TRBJ2-3 | TRBV7-2 | - | - | CASSGVIRSSTDTQYF | TGTGCCAGCAGCGGGGTGATCAGATCTAGCACAGATACGCAGTATTTT
TRBJ2-5 | TRBV5-5 | - | - | CASSLGTIQETQYF | TGTGCCAGCAGCTTGGGGACTATACAAGAGACCCAGTACTTC
TRBJ1-5 | TRBV7-2 | TRBD1 | - | CASSLASGGDQPQHF | TGTGCCAGCAGCTTAGCGTCAGGGGGAGATCAGCCCCAGCATTTT
TRBJ1-5 | TRBV2 | - | - | CASSEDGMGNQPQHF | TGTGCCAGCAGTGAAGACGGAATGGGCAATCAGCCCCAGCATTTT
TRBJ2-2 | TRBV6-5 | TRBD2 | - | CASSSLAGNTGELFF | TGTGCCAGCAGTTCGCTAGCGGGAAACACCGGGGAGCTGTTTTTT
TRBJ2-1 | TRBV28 | - | - | CASFWSRSFEDEQFF | TGTGCCAGCTTTTGGTCTAGAAGCTTTGAAGATGAGCAGTTCTTC
TRBJ1-3 | TRBV6-2/TRBV6-3 | - | - | CASSDQDASSGNTIYF | TGTGCCAGCAGTGACCAGGACGCCAGCTCTGGAAACACCATATATTTT
TRBJ1-6 | TRBV7-6 | - | few | CASSSGLGGSPLHF | TGTGCCAGCAGCTCAGGGTTGGGAGGTTCACCCCTCCACTTT
TRBJ1-4 | TRBV28 | - | - | CASSFGNNEKLFF | TGTGCCAGCAGTTTTGGGAATAATGAAAAACTGTTTTTT
TRBJ2-7 | TRBV27 | TRBD2 | - | CASSLLRGAYEQYF | TGTGCCAGCAGTTTATTACGGGGGGCCTACGAGCAGTACTTC
TRBJ2-1 | TRBV4-1 | - | - | CASSEGNEQFF | TGCGCCAGCTCAGAGGGGAATGAGCAGTTCTTC
TRBJ1-4 | TRBV10-3 | - | - | CAISDPGGGGEKLFF | TGTGCCATCAGTGACCCCGGAGGTGGGGGTGAAAAACTGTTTTTT
TRBJ1-6 | TRBV19 | - | - | CASSQVNSPLHF | TGTGCCTCTAGCCAAGTAAATTCACCCCTCCACTTT
TRBJ1-2 | TRBV7-9 | - | - | CASSLVRRYGYTF | TGTGCCAGCAGCTTAGTAAGGCGCTATGGCTACACCTTC
TRBJ2-1 | TRBV6-5 | - | - | CASSPRTSYNEQFF | TGTGCCAGCAGTCCGCGCACCTCCTACAATGAGCAGTTCTTC
TRBJ2-3 | TRBV30 | - | - | CACGQGGAETGDTQYF | TGTGCCTGCGGACAAGGTGGGGCCGAGACCGGGGATACGCAGTATTTT
TRBJ1-4 | TRBV15 | - | - | CATSREDQPNEKLFF | TGTGCCACCAGCAGAGAGGACCAACCGAATGAAAAACTGTTTTTT
TRBJ1-1 | TRBV7-9 | TRBD1 | - | CASRPDRVHTEAFF | TGTGCCAGCAGACCCGACAGGGTACACACTGAAGCTTTCTTT
TRBJ2-2 | TRBV7-9 | - | - | CASSLRPSRVDGELFF | TGTGCCAGCAGCTTACGGCCCTCCAGGGTAGACGGGGAGCTGTTTTTT
TRBJ2-3 | TRBV9 | - | - | CASSHFSGSTDTQYF | TGTGCCAGCAGCCACTTTTCAGGGAGCACAGATACGCAGTATTTT
TRBJ2-3 | TRBV29-1 | TRBD2 | - | CSASPALAGRTDTQYF | TGCAGCGCGTCCCCTGCGTTAGCGGGGCGCACAGATACGCAGTATTTT
TRBJ1-3 | TRBV18 | TRBD1 | - | CASSQDRVESGNTIYF | TGTGCCAGCTCACAAGACAGGGTCGAGTCTGGAAACACCATATATTTT
TRBJ2-2 | TRBV7-6 | - | - | CASSLGAPRNTGELFF | TGTGCCAGCAGCTTAGGGGCCCCGCGCAACACCGGGGAGCTGTTTTTT
TRBJ2-1 | TRBV28 | - | - | CASSLYGVLNEQFF | TGTGCCAGCAGTTTATATGGGGTACTCAATGAGCAGTTCTTC
TRBJ2-1 | TRBV18 | - | - | CASSPEYNEQFF | TGTGCCAGCTCACCAGAGTACAATGAGCAGTTCTTC
TRBJ1-1 | TRBV19 | TRBD1 | - | CASSTGTGGWNTEAFF | TGTGCCAGTAGCACCGGGACAGGTGGGTGGAACACTGAAGCTTTCTTT
TRBJ1-2 | TRBV14 | - | - | CASSQMGRQNYGYTF | TGTGCCAGCAGCCAGATGGGACGCCAAAACTATGGCTACACCTTC
TRBJ1-1 | TRBV3-1/TRBV3-2 | - | - | CASREQAWNTEAFF | TGTGCCAGCAGGGAACAAGCCTGGAACACTGAAGCTTTCTTT
TRBJ1-5 | TRBV12-3/TRBV12-4 | - | - | CASSLWDQPQHF | TGTGCCAGCAGTTTATGGGATCAGCCCCAGCATTTT
TRBJ2-2 | TRBV19 | - | - | CASSRADWGTGELFF | TGTGCCAGTAGTAGGGCCGATTGGGGCACCGGGGAGCTGTTTTTT
TRBJ2-7 | TRBV19 | TRBD1 | - | CASSVRGQETQYF | TGTGCCAGTAGTGTAAGGGGACAGGAAACGCAGTACTTC
TRBJ2-5 | TRBV7-2 | TRBD2 | - | CASSFRRAAGGIGAQYF | TGTGCCAGCAGCTTCCGGAGGGCAGCGGGGGGGATTGGGGCCCAGTACTTC
TRBJ2-7 | TRBV3-1/TRBV3-2 | - | - | CASSQIAGVPHEQYF | TGTGCCAGCAGCCAAATCGCAGGGGTCCCCCACGAGCAGTACTTC
TRBJ2-7 | TRBV4-1 | - | once | CASSQYWGVGYEQYF | TGCGCCAGCAGCCAATACTGGGGGGTAGGTTACGAGCAGTACTTC
TRBJ2-2 | TRBV19 | - | - | CASSEAGRTGELFF | TGTGCCAGTAGTGAGGCAGGGAGAACCGGGGAGCTGTTTTTT
TRBJ2-7 | TRBV30 | TRBD1 | - | CAWSPDRGSYEQYF | TGTGCCTGGAGTCCCGACAGGGGCTCCTACGAGCAGTACTTC
TRBJ2-1 | TRBV28 | - | - | CASSLRGTINEQFF | TGTGCCAGCAGTTTACGGGGAACAATAAATGAGCAGTTCTTC
TRBJ2-2 | TRBV28 | - | - | CASSFHWGSTNTGELFF | TGTGCCAGCAGTTTTCATTGGGGGAGTACGAACACCGGGGAGCTGTTTTTT
TRBJ1-4 | TRBV3-1/TRBV3-2 | TRBD1 | - | CASSQANRGEKLFF | TGTGCCAGCAGCCAAGCTAACAGGGGGGAAAAACTGTTTTTT
TRBJ2-7 | TRBV6-5 | TRBD1 | - | CASTQTRDRGHEQYF | TGTGCCAGCACCCAAACCCGGGACAGGGGTCACGAGCAGTACTTC
TRBJ1-1 | TRBV10-3 | TRBD1 | - | CAISEPRQGMGNTEAFF | TGTGCCATCAGTGAGCCCAGACAGGGGATGGGGAACACTGAAGCTTTCTTT
TRBJ2-7 | TRBV29-1 | - | - | CSVEVLASHYEQYF | TGCAGCGTTGAAGTGTTAGCATCCCACTACGAGCAGTACTTC